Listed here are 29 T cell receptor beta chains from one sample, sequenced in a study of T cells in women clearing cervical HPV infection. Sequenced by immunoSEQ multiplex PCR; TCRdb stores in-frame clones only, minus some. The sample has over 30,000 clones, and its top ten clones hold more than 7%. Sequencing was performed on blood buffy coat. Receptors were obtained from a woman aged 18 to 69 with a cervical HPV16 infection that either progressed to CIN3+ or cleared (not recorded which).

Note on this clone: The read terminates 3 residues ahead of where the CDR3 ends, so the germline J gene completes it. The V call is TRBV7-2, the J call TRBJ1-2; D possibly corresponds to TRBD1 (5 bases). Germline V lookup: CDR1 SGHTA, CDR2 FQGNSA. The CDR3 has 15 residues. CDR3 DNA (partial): TGTGCCAGCAGCCAGTTGGGACTAGACACAGATACC. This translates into CASSQLGLDTDT. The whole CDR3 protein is CASSQLGLDTDTYTF.

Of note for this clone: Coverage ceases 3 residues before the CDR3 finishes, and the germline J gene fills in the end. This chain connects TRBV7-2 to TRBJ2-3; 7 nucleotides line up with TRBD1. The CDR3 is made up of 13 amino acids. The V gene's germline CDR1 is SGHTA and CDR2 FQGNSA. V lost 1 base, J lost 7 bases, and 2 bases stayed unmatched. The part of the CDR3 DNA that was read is TGTGCCAGCAGCTTAGACAGGGGTTATACG. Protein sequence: CASSLDRGYT. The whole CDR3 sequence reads CASSLDRGYTQYF.

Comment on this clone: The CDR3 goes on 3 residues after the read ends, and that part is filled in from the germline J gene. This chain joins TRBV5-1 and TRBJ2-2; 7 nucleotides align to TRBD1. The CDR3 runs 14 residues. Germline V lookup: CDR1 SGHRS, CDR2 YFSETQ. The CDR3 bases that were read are TGCGCCAGCAGTCAGGGGACAGTTAATGAAAAG. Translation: CASSQGTVNEK. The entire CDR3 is CASSQGTVNEKLFF.

The sequenced part of the CDR3 DNA is TGTGCCAGCAGCCGGACGACAGGGACCTATGGC. Encoded protein: CASSRTTGTYG. From start to end, the CDR3 is CASSRTTGTYGYTF. The chain links TRBV5-5 to TRBJ1-2; TRBD1 matches 7 bases. Read coverage stops 3 residues before the CDR3 terminus; the germline J gene supplies the remainder. The CDR3 is 14 residues long. Germline trimming cut 4 bases from V and 4 bases from J; bases unmatched to any gene: 7. Germline values: CDR1 SGHKS, CDR2 YYEKEE (reference sequence).

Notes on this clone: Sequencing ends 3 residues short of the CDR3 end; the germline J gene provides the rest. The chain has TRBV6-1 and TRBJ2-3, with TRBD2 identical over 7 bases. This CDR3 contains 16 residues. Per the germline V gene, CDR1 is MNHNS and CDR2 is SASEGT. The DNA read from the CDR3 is TGTGCCAGCAGTGAAGCGTTTCAGGGAGGGAATCAGCCG. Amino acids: CASSEAFQGGNQP. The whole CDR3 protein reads CASSEAFQGGNQPQYF.

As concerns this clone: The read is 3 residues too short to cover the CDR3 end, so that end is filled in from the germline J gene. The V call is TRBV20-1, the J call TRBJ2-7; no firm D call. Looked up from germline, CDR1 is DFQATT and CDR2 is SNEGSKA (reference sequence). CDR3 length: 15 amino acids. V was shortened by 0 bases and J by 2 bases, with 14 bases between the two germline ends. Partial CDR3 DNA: TGCAGTGCTAGAGAACCAAGGGTAGGTGCCTACGAG. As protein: CSAREPRVGAYE. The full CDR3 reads CSAREPRVGAYEQYF.

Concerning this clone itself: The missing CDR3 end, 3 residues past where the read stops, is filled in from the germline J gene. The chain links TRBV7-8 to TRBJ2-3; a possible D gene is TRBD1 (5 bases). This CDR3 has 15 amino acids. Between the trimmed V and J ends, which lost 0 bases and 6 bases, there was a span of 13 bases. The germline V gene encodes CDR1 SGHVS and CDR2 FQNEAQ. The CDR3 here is CASSLAVQGGDTQYF. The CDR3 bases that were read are TGTGCCAGCAGCTTAGCTGTTCAGGGTGGGGATACG. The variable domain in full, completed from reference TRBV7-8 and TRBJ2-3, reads GAGVSQSPRYKVAKRGQDVALRCDPISGHVSLFWYQQALGQGPEFLTYFQNEAQLDKSGLPSDRFFAERPEGSVSTLKIQRTQQEDSAVYLCASSLAVQGGDTQYFGPGTRLTVL.

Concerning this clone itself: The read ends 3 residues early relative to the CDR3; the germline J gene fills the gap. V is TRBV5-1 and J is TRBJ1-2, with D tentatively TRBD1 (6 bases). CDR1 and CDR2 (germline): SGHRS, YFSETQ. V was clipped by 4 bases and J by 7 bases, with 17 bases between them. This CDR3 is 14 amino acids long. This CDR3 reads CASSPQGSTAGYTF. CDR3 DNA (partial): TGCGCCAGCAGCCCACAGGGCTCGACCGCTGGC.

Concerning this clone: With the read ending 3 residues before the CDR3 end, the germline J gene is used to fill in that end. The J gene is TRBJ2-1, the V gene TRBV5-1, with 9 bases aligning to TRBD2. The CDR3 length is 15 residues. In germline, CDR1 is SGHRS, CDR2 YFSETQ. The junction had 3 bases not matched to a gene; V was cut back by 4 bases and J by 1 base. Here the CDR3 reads CASSTSGGSYNEQFF. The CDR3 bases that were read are TGCGCCAGCAGCACAAGCGGGGGGTCCTACAATGAG.

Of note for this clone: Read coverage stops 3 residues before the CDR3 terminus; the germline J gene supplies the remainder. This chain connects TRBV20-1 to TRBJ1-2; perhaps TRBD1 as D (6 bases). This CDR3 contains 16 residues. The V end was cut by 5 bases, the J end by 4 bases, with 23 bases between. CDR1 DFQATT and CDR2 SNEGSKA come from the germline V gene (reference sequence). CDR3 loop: CSAGPGTSFSSYGYTF. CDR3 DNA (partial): TGCAGTGCTGGTCCCGGGACAAGTTTTTCTTCCTATGGC.

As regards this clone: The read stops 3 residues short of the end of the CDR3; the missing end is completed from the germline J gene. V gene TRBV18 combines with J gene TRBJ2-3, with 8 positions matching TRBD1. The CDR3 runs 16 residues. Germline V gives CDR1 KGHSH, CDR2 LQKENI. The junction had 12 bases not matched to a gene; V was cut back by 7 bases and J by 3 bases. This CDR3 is CASFQDREQWTDTQYF. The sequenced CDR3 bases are TGTGCCAGCTTTCAGGACAGGGAGCAGTGGACAGATACG.

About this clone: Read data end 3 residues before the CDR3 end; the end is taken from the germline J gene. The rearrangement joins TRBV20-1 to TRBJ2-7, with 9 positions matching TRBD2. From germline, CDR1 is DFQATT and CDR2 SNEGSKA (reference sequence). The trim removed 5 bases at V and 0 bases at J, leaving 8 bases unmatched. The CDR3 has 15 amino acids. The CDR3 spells CSASKRGASSYEQYF. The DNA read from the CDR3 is TGCAGTGCTTCCAAGCGGGGGGCCTCCTCCTACGAG.

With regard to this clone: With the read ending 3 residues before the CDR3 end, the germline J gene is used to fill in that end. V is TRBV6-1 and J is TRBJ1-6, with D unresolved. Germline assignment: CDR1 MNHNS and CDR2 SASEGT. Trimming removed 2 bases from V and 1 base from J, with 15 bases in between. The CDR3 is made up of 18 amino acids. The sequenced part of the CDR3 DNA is TGTGCCAGCAGTGAAAAGGGTGTGAGTGGGTCCTATAATTCACCC. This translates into CASSEKGVSGSYNSP. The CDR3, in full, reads CASSEKGVSGSYNSPLHF.

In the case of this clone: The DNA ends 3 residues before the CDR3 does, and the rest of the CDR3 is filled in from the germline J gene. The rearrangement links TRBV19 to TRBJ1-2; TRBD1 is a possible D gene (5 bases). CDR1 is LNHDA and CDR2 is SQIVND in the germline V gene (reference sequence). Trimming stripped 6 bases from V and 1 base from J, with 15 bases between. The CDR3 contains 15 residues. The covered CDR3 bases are TGTGCCAGTAGATCTGCGGACACCAATAACTATGGC. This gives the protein CASRSADTNNYG. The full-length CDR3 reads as CASRSADTNNYGYTF.

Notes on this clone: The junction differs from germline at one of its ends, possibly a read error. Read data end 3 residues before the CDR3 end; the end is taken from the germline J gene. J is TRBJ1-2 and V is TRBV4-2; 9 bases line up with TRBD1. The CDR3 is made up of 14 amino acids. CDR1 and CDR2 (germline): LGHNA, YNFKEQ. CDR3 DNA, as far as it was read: TGCGCCAGCAGCCAAGAGGGACAGGGCTTTGGC. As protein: CASSQEGQGFG. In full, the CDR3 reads CASSQEGQGFGYTF.

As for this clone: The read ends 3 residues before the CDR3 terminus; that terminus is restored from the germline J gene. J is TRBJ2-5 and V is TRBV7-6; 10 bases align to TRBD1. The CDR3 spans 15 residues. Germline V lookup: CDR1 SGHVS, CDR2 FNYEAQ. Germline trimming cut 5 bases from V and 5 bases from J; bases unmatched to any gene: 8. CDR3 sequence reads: CASSVSTGGAETQYF. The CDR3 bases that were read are TGTGCCAGCAGCGTTTCGACAGGGGGCGCGGAGACC. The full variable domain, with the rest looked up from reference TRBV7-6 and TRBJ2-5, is GAGVSQSPRYKVTKRGQDVALRCDPISGHVSLYWYRQALGQGPEFLTYFNYEAQQDKSGLPNDRFSAERPEGSISTLTIQRTEQRDSAMYRCASSVSTGGAETQYFGPGTRLLVL.

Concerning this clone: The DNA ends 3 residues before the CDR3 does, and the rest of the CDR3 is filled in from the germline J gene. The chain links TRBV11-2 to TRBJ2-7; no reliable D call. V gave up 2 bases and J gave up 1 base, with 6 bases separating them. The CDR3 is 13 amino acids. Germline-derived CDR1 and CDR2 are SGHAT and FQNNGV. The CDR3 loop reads CASSLMASYEQYF. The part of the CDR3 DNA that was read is TGTGCCAGCAGCTTAATGGCTTCCTACGAG.

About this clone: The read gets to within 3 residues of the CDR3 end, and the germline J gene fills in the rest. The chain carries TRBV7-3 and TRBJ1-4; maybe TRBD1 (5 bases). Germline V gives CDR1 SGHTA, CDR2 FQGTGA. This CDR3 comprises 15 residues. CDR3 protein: CASSPEDSGANVLFF. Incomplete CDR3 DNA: TGTGCCAGCAGCCCAGAGGATTCTGGGGCCAACGTA.

CDR3 DNA, as far as it was read: TGCGCCAGCAGTGGTGAACTCCATCGAGATACG. Translating gives CASSGELHRDT. The full CDR3 reads CASSGELHRDTQYF. The V call is TRBV10-1, the J call TRBJ2-3; D is unresolved. The read terminates 3 residues ahead of where the CDR3 ends, so the germline J gene completes it. Trimming removed 4 bases from V and 5 bases from J, with 13 bases in between. Germline assignment: CDR1 WNHNN and CDR2 SYGVQD (reference sequence). This CDR3 region has 14 residues.

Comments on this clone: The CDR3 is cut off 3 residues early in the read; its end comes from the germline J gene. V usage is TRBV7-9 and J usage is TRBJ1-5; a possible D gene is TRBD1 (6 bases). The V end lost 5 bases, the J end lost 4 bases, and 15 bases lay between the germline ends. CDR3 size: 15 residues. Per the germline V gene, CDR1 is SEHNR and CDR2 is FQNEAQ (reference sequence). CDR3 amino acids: CASSLAGADNQPQHF. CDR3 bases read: TGTGCCAGCAGCCTCGCGGGGGCGGATAATCAGCCC.

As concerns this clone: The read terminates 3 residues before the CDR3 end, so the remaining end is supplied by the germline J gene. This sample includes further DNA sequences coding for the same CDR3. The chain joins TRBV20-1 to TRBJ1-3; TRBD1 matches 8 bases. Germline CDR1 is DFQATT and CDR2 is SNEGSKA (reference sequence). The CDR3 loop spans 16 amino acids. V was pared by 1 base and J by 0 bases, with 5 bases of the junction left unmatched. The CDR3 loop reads CSARVPGQDSGNTIYF. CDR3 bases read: TGCAGTGCTAGAGTTCCGGGACAGGACTCTGGAAACACC.

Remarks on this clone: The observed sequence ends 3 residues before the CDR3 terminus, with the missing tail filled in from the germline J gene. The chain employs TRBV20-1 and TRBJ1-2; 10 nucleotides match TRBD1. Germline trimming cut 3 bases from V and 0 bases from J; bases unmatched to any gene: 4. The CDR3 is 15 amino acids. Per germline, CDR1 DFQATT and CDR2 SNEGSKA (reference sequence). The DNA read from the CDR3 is TGCAGTGCTAGCGGGACAGGGGAAGCTAACTATGGC. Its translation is CSASGTGEANYG. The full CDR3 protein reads CSASGTGEANYGYTF.

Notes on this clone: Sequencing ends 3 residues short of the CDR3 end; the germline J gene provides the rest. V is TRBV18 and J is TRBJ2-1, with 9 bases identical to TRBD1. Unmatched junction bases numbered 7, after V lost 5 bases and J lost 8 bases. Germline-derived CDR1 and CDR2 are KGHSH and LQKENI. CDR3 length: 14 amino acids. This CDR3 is CASSSGTGFDEQFF. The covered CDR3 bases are TGTGCCAGCTCATCGGGGACAGGGTTCGATGAG.

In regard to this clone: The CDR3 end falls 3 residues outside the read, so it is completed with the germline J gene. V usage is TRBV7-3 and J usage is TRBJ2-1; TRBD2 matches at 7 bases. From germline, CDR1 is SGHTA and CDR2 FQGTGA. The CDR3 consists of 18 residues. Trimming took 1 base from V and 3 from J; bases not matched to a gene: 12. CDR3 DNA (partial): TGTGCCAGCAGCTTAAATTTGGGGGGAGGGCCGGGCTACAATGAG. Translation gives CASSLNLGGGPGYNE. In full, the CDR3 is CASSLNLGGGPGYNEQFF.

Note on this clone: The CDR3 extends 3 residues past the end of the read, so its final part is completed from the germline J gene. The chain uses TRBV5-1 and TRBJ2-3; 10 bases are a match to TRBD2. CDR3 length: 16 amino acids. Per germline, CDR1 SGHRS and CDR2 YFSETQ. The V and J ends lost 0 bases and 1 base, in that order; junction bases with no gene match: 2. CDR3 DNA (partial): TGCGCCAGCAGCTTGGGTCTAGCGGGGGGCACAGATACG. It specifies CASSLGLAGGTDT. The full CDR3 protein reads CASSLGLAGGTDTQYF.

The CDR3 spells CASSMMKGGQGEQFF. Partial CDR3 DNA: TGTGCCAGTAGTATGATGAAGGGGGGGCAGGGTGAG. V and J are TRBV19 and TRBJ2-1; D possibly corresponds to TRBD2 (7 bases). Read data end 3 residues before the CDR3 end; the end is taken from the germline J gene. Deletions cut 3 bases from V and 9 bases from J, with 18 bases between. This CDR3 region has 15 residues. Germline CDR1 LNHDA, CDR2 SQIVND (reference sequence). Full variable domain (missing parts from reference TRBV19 and TRBJ2-1): DGGITQSPKYLFRKEGQNVTLSCEQNLNHDAMYWYRQDPGQGLRLIYYSQIVNDFQKGDIAEGYSVSREKKESFPLTVTSAQKNPTAFYLCASSMMKGGQGEQFFGPGTRLTVL.

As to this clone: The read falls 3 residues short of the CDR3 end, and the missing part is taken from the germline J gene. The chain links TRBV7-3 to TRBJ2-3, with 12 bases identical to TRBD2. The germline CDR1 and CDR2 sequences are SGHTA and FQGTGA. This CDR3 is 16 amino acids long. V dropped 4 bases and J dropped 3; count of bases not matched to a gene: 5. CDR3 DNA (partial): TGTGCCAGCAGCTATCTAGCGGGGGGGAGAACAGATACG. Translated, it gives CASSYLAGGRTDT. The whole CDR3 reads CASSYLAGGRTDTQYF. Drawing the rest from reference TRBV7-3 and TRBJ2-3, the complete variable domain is GAGVSQTPSNKVTEKGKYVELRCDPISGHTALYWYRQSLGQGPEFLIYFQGTGAADDSGLPNDRFFAVRPEGSVSTLKIQRTERGDSAVYLCASSYLAGGRTDTQYFGPGTRLTVL.

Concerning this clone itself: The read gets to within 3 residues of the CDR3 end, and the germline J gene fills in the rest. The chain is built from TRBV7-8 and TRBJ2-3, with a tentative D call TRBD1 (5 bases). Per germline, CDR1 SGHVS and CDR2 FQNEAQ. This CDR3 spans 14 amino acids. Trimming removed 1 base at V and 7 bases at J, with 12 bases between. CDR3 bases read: TGTGCCAGCAGCTTAGTAGGGGCAGAGCATACG. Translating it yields CASSLVGAEHT. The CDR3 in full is CASSLVGAEHTQYF.

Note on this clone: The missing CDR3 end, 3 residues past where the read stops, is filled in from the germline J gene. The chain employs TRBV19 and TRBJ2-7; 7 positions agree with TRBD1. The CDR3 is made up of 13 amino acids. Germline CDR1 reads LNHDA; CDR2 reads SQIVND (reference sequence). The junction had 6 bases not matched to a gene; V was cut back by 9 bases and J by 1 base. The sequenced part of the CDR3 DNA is TGTGCCAGGGGCACAGGGGCTTCCTACGAG. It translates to CARGTGASYE. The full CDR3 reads CARGTGASYEQYF.